Listed below are T cell receptor beta chains from one sample, sequenced in a study of cytomegalovirus exposure and HLA in healthy donors. Some clones are missing from TCRdb's copy, which holds only in-frame ones; the method was immunoSEQ multiplex PCR. The table lists about 100,000 clones, approximately 75% of them singletons, with around 3.2% in the top ten. The sample was PBMCs. Source of these receptors: a female donor in good health and CMV-seropositive. Both conserved end residues are part of each CDR3. Each record gives: clone size, J gene, V gene, D gene, CDR3 protein, CDR3 DNA. D genes are given only for firm matches. Not all rows give a size; the values are once, few, many and, for expanded clones, a class.

clone size: NA
J gene: TRBJ2-2
V gene: TRBV30
D gene: NA
CDR3 protein: CAWRRREGGELFF
CDR3 DNA: TGTGCCTGGAGACGCAGGGAAGGAGGGGAGCTGTTTTTT

clone size: NA
J gene: TRBJ1-4
V gene: TRBV4-1
D gene: NA
CDR3 protein: CASSQQGGEKLFF
CDR3 DNA: TGCGCCAGCAGCCAACAGGGAGGTGAAAAACTGTTTTTT

clone size: NA
J gene: TRBJ1-4
V gene: TRBV28
D gene: NA
CDR3 protein: CASARGGDNEKLFF
CDR3 DNA: TGTGCCAGCGCCCGGGGGGGGGATAACGAAAAACTGTTTTTT

clone size: NA
J gene: TRBJ1-1
V gene: TRBV7-2
D gene: TRBD1
CDR3 protein: CASSWDSSSLNTEAFF
CDR3 DNA: TGTGCCAGCAGCTGGGACAGTTCTTCTCTGAACACTGAAGCTTTCTTT

clone size: NA
J gene: TRBJ1-2
V gene: TRBV13
D gene: NA
CDR3 protein: CASSLGAVYDLDGYTF
CDR3 DNA: TGTGCCAGCAGCTTAGGGGCAGTTTATGATCTCGATGGCTACACCTTC

clone size: few
J gene: TRBJ1-2
V gene: TRBV6-5
D gene: NA
CDR3 protein: CASGEVGYGYTF
CDR3 DNA: TGTGCCAGCGGGGAGGTGGGCTATGGCTACACCTTC

clone size: NA
J gene: TRBJ1-2
V gene: TRBV5-4
D gene: NA
CDR3 protein: CASSPDRYYGYTF
CDR3 DNA: TGTGCCAGCAGCCCCGACAGATACTATGGCTACACCTTC

clone size: NA
J gene: TRBJ1-1
V gene: TRBV21-1
D gene: NA
CDR3 protein: CASSKEGQGNTEAFF
CDR3 DNA: TGTGCCAGCAGCAAAGAGGGTCAGGGGAACACTGAAGCTTTCTTT

clone size: NA
J gene: TRBJ1-2
V gene: TRBV5-8
D gene: TRBD1
CDR3 protein: CASSFPGQGSTGYTF
CDR3 DNA: TGTGCCAGCAGCTTTCCGGGACAGGGGTCAACCGGCTACACCTTC

clone size: NA
J gene: TRBJ1-1
V gene: TRBV29-1
D gene: TRBD1
CDR3 protein: CSVEQGAHTEAFF
CDR3 DNA: TGCAGCGTTGAGCAGGGGGCGCACACTGAAGCTTTCTTT

clone size: once
J gene: TRBJ2-1
V gene: TRBV11-3
D gene: NA
CDR3 protein: CASSPPRLGGHNEQFF
CDR3 DNA: TGTGCCAGCAGCCCCCCCAGGCTGGGGGGACACAATGAGCAGTTCTTC

clone size: once
J gene: TRBJ2-7
V gene: TRBV19
D gene: NA
CDR3 protein: CASSHQGTYEQYF
CDR3 DNA: TGTGCCAGTAGTCATCAGGGTACCTACGAGCAGTACTTC

clone size: NA
J gene: TRBJ2-7
V gene: TRBV15
D gene: TRBD1
CDR3 protein: CATSRDRQGSYEQYF
CDR3 DNA: TGTGCCACCAGCAGAGACCGACAGGGCTCCTACGAGCAGTACTTC

clone size: NA
J gene: TRBJ2-7
V gene: TRBV7-9
D gene: NA
CDR3 protein: CASSLAVQSHEQYF
CDR3 DNA: TGTGCCAGCAGCTTAGCGGTCCAGTCTCACGAGCAGTACTTC

clone size: NA
J gene: TRBJ1-3
V gene: TRBV30
D gene: TRBD1
CDR3 protein: CAWSAPTGFSTPSGNTIYF
CDR3 DNA: TGTGCCTGGAGTGCCCCGACAGGGTTTTCTACCCCCTCTGGAAACACCATATATTTT

clone size: NA
J gene: TRBJ2-1
V gene: TRBV5-4
D gene: TRBD1
CDR3 protein: CASSAYRGELYNEQFF
CDR3 DNA: TGTGCCAGCAGCGCCTACAGGGGGGAACTTTACAATGAGCAGTTCTTC

clone size: NA
J gene: TRBJ2-3
V gene: TRBV6-4
D gene: TRBD2
CDR3 protein: CASSVEAGSTDTQYF
CDR3 DNA: TGTGCCAGCAGTGTAGAAGCGGGATCCACAGATACGCAGTATTTT

clone size: NA
J gene: TRBJ1-2
V gene: TRBV6-5
D gene: NA
CDR3 protein: CASSYSTEGVYGYTF
CDR3 DNA: TGTGCCAGCAGTTACTCCACGGAAGGGGTCTATGGCTACACCTTC

clone size: NA
J gene: TRBJ2-2
V gene: TRBV7-2
D gene: TRBD1
CDR3 protein: CASSLVRTGHTGELFF
CDR3 DNA: TGTGCCAGCAGCTTAGTCCGGACAGGGCACACCGGGGAGCTGTTTTTT

clone size: few
J gene: TRBJ2-6
V gene: TRBV6-5
D gene: NA
CDR3 protein: CASRPTGSGANVLTF
CDR3 DNA: TGTGCCAGCAGACCGACGGGGTCTGGGGCCAACGTCCTGACTTTC

clone size: NA
J gene: TRBJ1-1
V gene: TRBV4-3
D gene: TRBD1
CDR3 protein: CASSQDRWGDRRAFF
CDR3 DNA: TGCGCCAGCAGCCAAGATCGATGGGGGGACAGGCGAGCTTTCTTT

clone size: once
J gene: TRBJ2-7
V gene: TRBV10-2
D gene: TRBD2
CDR3 protein: CASSSRTSVSYEQYF
CDR3 DNA: TGCGCCAGCAGCTCCCGGACTAGCGTAAGCTACGAGCAGTACTTC

clone size: NA
J gene: TRBJ1-3
V gene: TRBV27
D gene: NA
CDR3 protein: CASSLREGNTIYF
CDR3 DNA: TGTGCCAGCAGCTTAAGGGAGGGAAACACCATATATTTT

clone size: NA
J gene: TRBJ2-2
V gene: TRBV7-9
D gene: TRBD2
CDR3 protein: CASSFLSGATGELFF
CDR3 DNA: TGTGCCAGCAGCTTTCTTAGCGGGGCCACCGGGGAGCTGTTTTTT

clone size: NA
J gene: TRBJ1-2
V gene: TRBV7-2
D gene: NA
CDR3 protein: CASSLRTDYGYTF
CDR3 DNA: TGTGCCAGCAGCTTGCGGACAGACTATGGCTACACCTTC

clone size: once
J gene: TRBJ2-7
V gene: TRBV30
D gene: TRBD1
CDR3 protein: CAWNRGPLFFYEQYF
CDR3 DNA: TGTGCCTGGAACAGGGGTCCCTTATTTTTCTACGAGCAGTACTTC

clone size: NA
J gene: TRBJ2-7
V gene: TRBV19
D gene: TRBD1
CDR3 protein: CASSKDRGYEQYF
CDR3 DNA: TGTGCCAGTAGTAAAGACAGGGGATACGAGCAGTACTTC

clone size: NA
J gene: TRBJ2-1
V gene: TRBV29-1
D gene: NA
CDR3 protein: CSVGGPPGVEYNEQFF
CDR3 DNA: TGCAGCGTTGGAGGACCTCCAGGGGTGGAATACAATGAGCAGTTCTTC

clone size: NA
J gene: TRBJ1-4
V gene: TRBV7-9
D gene: TRBD1
CDR3 protein: CASSSRDRANEKLFF
CDR3 DNA: TGTGCCAGCAGCTCCCGGGACAGGGCCAATGAAAAACTGTTTTTT

clone size: NA
J gene: TRBJ2-1
V gene: TRBV7-9
D gene: NA
CDR3 protein: CATRPRQYGDEQFF
CDR3 DNA: TGTGCCACCCGTCCAAGGCAATACGGGGATGAGCAGTTCTTC

clone size: NA
J gene: TRBJ1-5
V gene: TRBV7-8
D gene: NA
CDR3 protein: CASSLGALNQPQHF
CDR3 DNA: TGTGCCAGCAGCTTAGGGGCCCTCAATCAGCCCCAGCATTTT

clone size: NA
J gene: TRBJ2-7
V gene: TRBV7-6
D gene: NA
CDR3 protein: CASSRGMGGYEQYF
CDR3 DNA: TGTGCCAGCAGCCGAGGAATGGGGGGCTACGAGCAGTACTTC

clone size: NA
J gene: TRBJ1-5
V gene: TRBV27
D gene: TRBD1
CDR3 protein: CASRLHGTGKGYSNQPQHF
CDR3 DNA: TGTGCCAGCAGATTACACGGGACAGGGAAGGGGTATAGCAATCAGCCCCAGCATTTT